Following are 27 T cell receptor beta chains from one sample sequenced in a study of cytomegalovirus exposure and HLA in healthy donors. Both 60 Vbeta primers and 13 Jbeta primers went into the PCR. Repertoires were generated with immunoSEQ multiplex PCR, while TCRdb's copy carries only in-frame clones and drops some. The sample lists over 100,000 clones; over 65% were seen once. Sequencing was performed on PBMCs. The receptors derive from a man aged 35-49 years in good health and CMV-seronegative.

The CDR3 loop is CASSLPPQTDDTDTQYF. The CDR3 region has the DNA TGTGCCAGCAGCTTACCACCGCAGACAGACGATACAGATACGCAGTATTTT. The chain couples TRBV7-6 to TRBJ2-3; possibly TRBD1 for D (5 bases). V was shortened by 2 bases and J by 3 bases, with 18 bases between the two germline ends. CDR1 is SGHVS and CDR2 is FNYEAQ in the germline V gene. The CDR3 loop spans 17 amino acids. Combining the CDR3 with reference TRBV7-6 and TRBJ2-3 gives the whole variable domain GAGVSQSPRYKVTKRGQDVALRCDPISGHVSLYWYRQALGQGPEFLTYFNYEAQQDKSGLPNDRFSAERPEGSISTLTIQRTEQRDSAMYRCASSLPPQTDDTDTQYFGPGTRLTVL.

This chain links TRBV6-1 with TRBJ1-1; D uncertain. This CDR3 is built from 14 residues. Per germline, CDR1 MNHNS and CDR2 SASEGT. V dropped 6 bases and J dropped 1 base, with 12 bases sitting between them. The CDR3 DNA reads as TGTGCCAGCAGCAAGACGGCGGGGAACACTGAAGCTTTCTTT. Its protein product is CASSKTAGNTEAFF.

CDR3: CASSHGQAVVEQYF. CDR3 coding DNA: TGTGCCAGCAGCCACGGACAGGCGGTTGTCGAGCAGTACTTC. V usage is TRBV14 and J usage is TRBJ2-5, with 7 bases identical to TRBD1. Near its end, the DNA agrees better with TRBJ2-7, so the J call may be wrong. CDR1 is SGHDN and CDR2 is FVKESK in the germline V gene. The CDR3 spans 14 residues.

The CDR3 protein is CATSGWEREGYNEQFF. In DNA, the CDR3 is TGTGCCACCAGCGGGTGGGAGCGGGAAGGCTACAATGAGCAGTTCTTC. The V call is TRBV15, the J call TRBJ2-1; 7 bases match TRBD2. Per the germline V gene, CDR1 is LNHNV and CDR2 is YYDKDF (reference sequence). The junction had 10 bases not matched to a gene; V was cut back by 5 bases and J by 3 bases. This CDR3 region has 16 residues.

The rearrangement links TRBV5-1 to TRBJ2-3; a weak D match, TRBD1 (6 bases). Germline V lookup: CDR1 SGHRS, CDR2 YFSETQ. The V end was cut by 4 bases, the J end by 5 bases, with 14 bases between. This CDR3 contains 14 residues. This CDR3 is CASSAWTDEDTQYF. The CDR3 region has the DNA TGCGCCAGCAGCGCCTGGACAGACGAAGATACGCAGTATTTT. Full variable domain (remainder filled in from reference TRBV5-1 and TRBJ2-3): KAGVTQTPRYLIKTRGQQVTLSCSPISGHRSVSWYQQTPGQGLQFLFEYFSETQRNKGNFPGRFSGRQFSNSRSEMNVSTLELGDSALYLCASSAWTDEDTQYFGPGTRLTVL.

The genes are TRBV7-9 and TRBJ2-1, with D unresolved. The V gene lost 8 bases and the J gene lost 1 base, with 15 bases spanning the gap. The CDR3 is 15 residues long. CDR1 and CDR2 (germline): SEHNR, FQNEAQ (reference sequence). CDR3 coding DNA: TGTGCCAGCTCCCTGTTCAGCGCATCCTACAATGAGCAGTTCTTC. It is translated as CASSLFSASYNEQFF.

The rearrangement joins TRBV30 to TRBJ2-7; tentative D call: TRBD2 (6 bases). Germline CDR1 is GTSNPN and CDR2 is SVGIG (reference sequence). This CDR3 is built from 14 residues. Trimming cost V 0 bases and J 2 bases, with 11 bases left between them. CDR3 loop: CAWSVVGGTYEQYF. As DNA, the CDR3 is TGTGCCTGGAGTGTGGTGGGCGGGACCTACGAGCAGTACTTC.

The J gene is TRBJ1-6, the V gene TRBV5-6; 9 bases are a match to TRBD1. CDR1 is SGHDT and CDR2 is YYEEEE in the germline V gene. Germline trimming cut 2 bases from V and 6 bases from J; bases unmatched to any gene: 6. The CDR3 length is 16 residues. This CDR3 is CASSFGTGQGNSPLHF. CDR3 bases: TGTGCCAGCAGCTTCGGAACGGGACAGGGTAATTCACCCCTCCACTTT.

The chain couples TRBV11-3 to TRBJ2-1; 12 nucleotides match TRBD2. After removal of 1 base from V and 2 bases from J, the junction contained 9 bases not matched to a gene. CDR3 length: 19 residues. Germline V gives CDR1 SGHNT, CDR2 YENEEA. The CDR3 DNA reads as TGTGCCAGCAGCTTAGTGTCTAGCGGGAGGGCTGGGCCCTACAATGAGCAGTTCTTC. It codes for CASSLVSSGRAGPYNEQFF.

The rearrangement links TRBV5-1 to TRBJ2-3; the D gene is possibly TRBD1 (6 bases). This CDR3 spans 18 amino acids. V lost 3 bases and J lost 6, with 26 bases in between. Per the germline V gene, CDR1 is SGHRS and CDR2 is YFSETQ. The CDR3 DNA reads as TGCGCCAGCAGCTATATATCGGACAGCGCGAGTCTGGCGGATACGCAGTATTTT. It codes for CASSYISDSASLADTQYF.

This chain uses TRBV2 with TRBJ1-4; 8 bases agree with TRBD1. The CDR3 runs to 13 residues. Germline V gives CDR1 SNHLY, CDR2 FYNNEI. Trimming removed 7 bases from V and 5 bases from J; junction bases left unmatched: 3. The CDR3 spells CASIRGLNEKLFF. The CDR3, as DNA: TGTGCCAGCATCAGGGGGCTAAATGAAAAACTGTTTTTT.

The chain recombines TRBV27 with TRBJ2-7; no definite D call. Trimming shortened V by 4 bases and J by 0 bases, and 10 bases separated the two germline ends. The CDR3 has 14 amino acids. Germline-derived CDR1 and CDR2 are MNHEY and SMNVEV (reference sequence). CDR3 nucleotide sequence: TGTGCCAGCAGTTCACGGTTGTCCTCCTACGAGCAGTACTTC. This sequence encodes CASSSRLSSYEQYF.

On this clone: A read error may produce the germline difference seen at one junction end. The rearrangement uses TRBV5-6 and TRBJ2-3, with 7 bases lining up with TRBD1. The CDR3 length is 12 residues. Per germline, CDR1 SGHDT and CDR2 YYEEEE. CDR3 in amino acids: CASSLVRGRGNF. The CDR3 bases are TGTGCCAGCAGCTTGGTCAGGGGCAGGGGGAATTTT.

The chain uses TRBV4-3 and TRBJ2-3; 7 nucleotides match TRBD2. J lost 6 bases, V lost 0 bases, and 9 bases had no gene match. Germline V CDR1 and CDR2: LGHNA, YSLEER. The CDR3 length is 16 residues. This chain's CDR3 is CASSQEERGITDTQYF. In nucleotides, the CDR3 is TGCGCCAGCAGCCAAGAAGAGCGGGGCATAACGGATACGCAGTATTTT.

The chain is built from TRBV5-1 and TRBJ2-3, with 10 bases lining up with TRBD1. The CDR3 spans 16 residues. V lost 1 base, J lost 5 bases, and 7 bases stayed unmatched. Germline V CDR1 and CDR2: SGHRS, YFSETQ. The CDR3 reads CASSLTGTGVEDTQYF. CDR3 DNA: TGCGCCAGCAGCTTGACCGGGACAGGGGTAGAAGATACGCAGTATTTT.

The gene calls are TRBV2 and TRBJ2-7, with TRBD2 matching 9 bases. Trimming removed 4 bases from V and 7 bases from J; junction bases left unmatched: 11. From germline, CDR1 is SNHLY and CDR2 FYNNEI. CDR3 length equals 15 residues. This chain's CDR3 is CASSALAGGQREQYF. The CDR3 DNA sequence: TGTGCCAGCAGTGCCCTGGCGGGAGGGCAAAGAGAGCAGTACTTC.

The genes are TRBV29-1 and TRBJ2-2; tentative D call: TRBD2 (7 bases). The CDR3 consists of 13 residues. V was cut by 8 bases and J by 2 bases, with 12 bases left in between. Germline-derived CDR1 and CDR2 are SQVTM and ANQGSEA. The CDR3 region is CSTRGANTGELFF. CDR3 sequence (DNA): TGCAGCACCCGGGGGGCAAACACCGGGGAGCTGTTTTTT.

This clone has only a few counts. The chain links TRBV5-1 to TRBJ2-5; D not certain. Germline CDR1 reads SGHRS; CDR2 reads YFSETQ. The CDR3 length is 15 residues. Trimming took off 0 bases at V and 1 base at J, with 10 bases between the two ends. The CDR3 DNA sequence: TGCGCCAGCAGCTTGGGGTTGGAGTTCCAAGAGACCCAGTACTTC. This encodes CASSLGLEFQETQYF. The full variable domain, in which reference TRBV5-1 and TRBJ2-5 provide the parts outside the CDR3, is KAGVTQTPRYLIKTRGQQVTLSCSPISGHRSVSWYQQTPGQGLQFLFEYFSETQRNKGNFPGRFSGRQFSNSRSEMNVSTLELGDSALYLCASSLGLEFQETQYFGPGTRLLVL.

The V gene is TRBV19, the J gene TRBJ2-7, with TRBD1 matching 8 bases. The V segment lost 3 bases and the J segment 5 bases; nucleotides outside the gene matches: 6. Germline lookup yields CDR1 LNHDA and CDR2 SQIVND (reference sequence). The CDR3 is 14 residues long. The chain's CDR3 is CASSIVGRGHEQYF. In nucleotides, the CDR3 is TGTGCCAGTAGTATTGTCGGCAGGGGGCACGAGCAGTACTTC.

The rearrangement uses TRBV7-6 and TRBJ2-7; a possible D gene is TRBD2 (5 bases). The CDR3 is 14 amino acids. Trimming took 6 bases from V and 4 from J, leaving 16 bases between them. Per germline, CDR1 SGHVS and CDR2 FNYEAQ. CDR3 in amino acids: CASSPAGKTYEQYF. The CDR3 bases are TGTGCCAGCAGTCCCGCCGGGAAGACGTACGAGCAGTACTTC.

This chain links TRBV7-9 with TRBJ2-2; 7 bases are a match to TRBD2. The CDR3 runs 15 residues. Germline loops: CDR1 SEHNR, CDR2 FQNEAQ (reference sequence). The J segment lost 2 bases and the V segment lost 6 bases, leaving 6 bases of the junction unmatched. The CDR3 protein is CASSSLADNTGELFF. The DNA for the CDR3 is TGTGCCAGCAGTTCTCTAGCGGACAACACCGGGGAGCTGTTTTTT.

The chain has TRBV11-3 and TRBJ2-1; the D gene is possibly TRBD1 (6 bases). Germline-derived CDR1 and CDR2 are SGHNT and YENEEA. The CDR3 is 15 residues long. With 5 bases removed from V and 7 bases from J, the gap between germline ends came to 18 bases. CDR3 region: CASSPEGTNSNEQFF. The CDR3 region has the DNA TGTGCCAGCAGCCCAGAGGGGACAAACTCTAATGAGCAGTTCTTC.

V gene TRBV11-2 combines with J gene TRBJ2-3; D is perhaps TRBD2 (6 bases). The CDR3 has 15 amino acids. Germline CDR1 and CDR2: SGHAT and FQNNGV. V lost 3 bases to trimming and J lost 1 base, with 11 bases between them. CDR3 in amino acids: CASSLIAEGTDTQYF. The CDR3 bases are TGTGCCAGCAGCTTGATAGCGGAGGGCACAGATACGCAGTATTTT.

The chain is built from TRBV7-3 and TRBJ2-1, with 13 bases fitting TRBD2. The germline V gene encodes CDR1 SGHTA and CDR2 FQGTGA. The CDR3 runs 15 residues. V was clipped by 5 bases and J by 4 bases; unmatched bases: 2. The CDR3 bases are TGTGCCAGCAGCCGGGGACTAGCGGGGTACAATGAGCAGTTCTTC. It translates to CASSRGLAGYNEQFF.

The rearrangement uses TRBV19 and TRBJ1-1; 7 bases line up with TRBD1. Germline CDR1 is LNHDA and CDR2 is SQIVND (reference sequence). The V and J ends lost 7 bases and 6 bases, in that order; junction bases with no gene match: 2. The CDR3 runs 11 residues. The DNA for the CDR3 is TGTGCCAGTACAGGGGGTCCTGAAGCTTTCTTT. Amino acid sequence: CASTGGPEAFF.

J is TRBJ1-2 and V is TRBV5-1, with a tentative D call TRBD1 (6 bases). This CDR3 region has 15 residues. CDR1 is SGHRS, CDR2 YFSETQ, per germline. The ends were cut back, 0 bases at V and 1 base at J, with 10 bases in the middle. The CDR3 DNA reads TGCGCCAGCAGCTTGGGACAGGAGTTTAACTATGGCTACACCTTC. This gives the protein CASSLGQEFNYGYTF. The whole variable domain, filled in from reference TRBV5-1 and TRBJ1-2, reads KAGVTQTPRYLIKTRGQQVTLSCSPISGHRSVSWYQQTPGQGLQFLFEYFSETQRNKGNFPGRFSGRQFSNSRSEMNVSTLELGDSALYLCASSLGQEFNYGYTFGSGTRLTVV.

The chain uses TRBV4-1 and TRBJ1-2, with 7 bases lining up with TRBD1. Germline-derived CDR1 and CDR2 are MGHRA and YSYEKL. V trimming: 4 bases; J trimming: 6 bases; junction bases outside the gene matches: 11. The CDR3 extends over 15 amino acids. Here the CDR3 reads CASSLRGRGKDGYTF. The CDR3, as DNA: TGCGCCAGCAGCCTACGGGGCAGGGGGAAGGATGGCTACACCTTC.